The rows below give T cell receptor beta chains drawn from one sample of a study of T-cell reconstitution after alpha-beta-depleted transplantation in children. TCRdb processed the PCR reads anew with MiXCR; each CDR3 protein has one entry. The data show about 77,000 distinct CDR3 sequences, about a sixth seen once. Source: PBMCs, mostly from graft donor cells, taken 360 days after TCRalphabeta/CD19-depleted stem cell transplant. All receptors come from a male patient aged 2-9 years who had a stem cell transplant for acute lymphoblastic leukemia, so the T cells may come from the graft donor. The CDR3 runs from the conserved cysteine through the conserved F or W. The D gene is left open where the match is weak. Clone size is given for some rows only: seen once, a few or many times, or a class if the clone is expanded.

V	J	size	D	CDR3	DNA
TRBV12-3/TRBV12-4	TRBJ2-1	many	TRBD2	CASSVTSVEEQFF	TGTGCCAGCAGTGTTACTAGCGTAGAGGAGCAGTTCTTC
TRBV7-8	TRBJ2-3	few	TRBD2	CASSLGLAGGPSTDTQYF	TGTGCCAGCAGCTTAGGGCTAGCGGGAGGGCCAAGCACAGATACGCAGTATTTT
TRBV7-6	TRBJ2-7	-	TRBD2	CASSLAPAGGPRSYEQYF	TGTGCCAGCAGCTTAGCCCCAGCGGGAGGGCCTAGGTCCTACGAGCAGTACTTC
TRBV7-6	TRBJ2-7	few	TRBD2	CASSLAASGDYEQYF	TGTGCCAGCAGCTTAGCGGCTAGCGGAGACTACGAGCAGTACTTC
TRBV10-3	TRBJ1-1	few	TRBD1	CAIRDRVNTEAFF	TGTGCCATCAGGGACAGGGTGAACACTGAAGCTTTCTTT
TRBV12-3/TRBV12-4	TRBJ2-1	many	-	CASSYFPLAARFNEQFF	TGTGCCAGCAGTTATTTCCCTCTAGCTGCCCGGTTCAATGAGCAGTTCTTC
TRBV4-1	TRBJ2-5	-	TRBD2	CASSQELAVQETQYF	TGCGCCAGCAGCCAAGAGCTAGCGGTCCAAGAGACCCAGTACTTC
TRBV6-5	TRBJ1-6	few	-	CASSRGTSSPLHF	TGTGCCAGCAGCCGAGGGACGAGTTCACCCCTCCACTTT
TRBV12-3/TRBV12-4	TRBJ1-2	-	-	CASSLAVMHYGYTF	TGTGCCAGCAGTTTAGCAGTCATGCACTATGGCTACACCTTC
TRBV2	TRBJ2-7	few	TRBD1	CADRGPSYEQYF	TGTGCAGACAGGGGTCCCTCCTACGAGCAGTACTTC
TRBV10-3	TRBJ2-7	-	TRBD2	CAISESPSGYEQYF	TGTGCCATCAGTGAGTCTCCTAGCGGATACGAGCAGTACTTC
TRBV11-3	TRBJ2-7	few	TRBD1	CASRLAGTGASYEQYF	TGTGCCAGCAGGTTAGCAGGGACAGGGGCCTCCTACGAGCAGTACTTC
TRBV4-1	TRBJ1-1	-	-	CASSQDPDRSTEAFF	TGCGCCAGCAGCCAAGATCCGGACAGATCCACTGAAGCTTTCTTT
TRBV7-6	TRBJ2-7	many	TRBD1	CASSLGWSGTDSSYEQYF	TGTGCCAGCAGCTTAGGGTGGTCGGGGACAGATAGCTCCTACGAGCAGTACTTC
TRBV4-2	TRBJ2-5	many	-	CASSQEATQYF	TGTGCCAGCAGCCAAGAAGCGACCCAGTACTTC
TRBV24-1	TRBJ2-2	few	-	CATSDAPNTGELFF	TGTGCCACCAGTGATGCCCCGAACACCGGGGAGCTGTTTTTT
TRBV30	TRBJ1-1	few	-	CAWSKGTNTEAFF	TGTGCCTGGAGTAAAGGGACGAACACTGAAGCTTTCTTT
TRBV12-3/TRBV12-4	TRBJ2-2	-	TRBD2	CASTLSGPGGELFF	TGTGCCAGCACCCTTAGCGGGCCTGGCGGGGAGCTGTTTTTT
TRBV5-1	TRBJ2-5	-	TRBD2	CASSLVMGTSGQETQYF	TGCGCCAGCAGCTTGGTTATGGGGACTAGCGGCCAAGAGACCCAGTACTTC
TRBV5-1	TRBJ2-3	few	-	CASSFRVANTDTQYF	TGCGCCAGCAGCTTCCGGGTAGCGAACACAGATACGCAGTATTTT
TRBV12-3/TRBV12-4	TRBJ2-2	few	-	CASTPLNTGELFF	TGTGCCAGCACCCCTCTGAACACCGGGGAGCTGTTTTTT
TRBV10-3	TRBJ1-1	few	-	CAIRGPANTEAFF	TGTGCCATCAGGGGGCCCGCGAACACTGAAGCTTTCTTT
TRBV7-6	TRBJ2-2	-	-	CASSSRVNTGELFF	TGTGCCAGCAGCTCCAGGGTGAACACCGGGGAGCTGTTTTTT
TRBV5-1	TRBJ1-2	few	-	CASSFRTELPFGYTF	TGCGCCAGCAGCTTCAGGACGGAGTTGCCTTTTGGCTACACCTTC
TRBV12-3/TRBV12-4	TRBJ2-1	few	-	CASSQGTSHEQFF	TGTGCCAGCAGTCAAGGGACTTCCCATGAGCAGTTCTTC
TRBV7-9	TRBJ2-7	many	-	CASSLIHEQYF	TGTGCCAGCAGCTTAATTCACGAGCAGTACTTC
TRBV5-1	TRBJ1-1	many	TRBD1	CASSSPDRGNTEAFF	TGCGCCAGCAGCTCCCCCGACAGGGGGAACACTGAAGCTTTCTTT
TRBV29-1	TRBJ2-5	-	-	CSALREGETQYF	TGCAGCGCACTCCGGGAAGGAGAGACCCAGTACTTC
TRBV12-3/TRBV12-4	TRBJ1-1	many	-	CASSIRRGGLTEAFF	TGTGCCAGCAGTATAAGGCGGGGAGGCCTTACTGAAGCTTTCTTT
TRBV7-9	TRBJ2-5	-	-	CASSLEQLQETQYF	TGTGCCAGCAGCTTAGAACAGTTACAAGAGACCCAGTACTTC
TRBV7-9	TRBJ2-1	few	TRBD2	CASSLPGLADYNEQFF	TGTGCCAGCAGCTTGCCGGGACTAGCCGATTACAATGAGCAGTTCTTC
TRBV9	TRBJ1-6	many	TRBD1	CASSDHRGSPLHF	TGTGCCAGCAGCGACCACAGGGGGTCGCCCCTCCACTTT
TRBV5-1	TRBJ1-4	few	-	CASSSRWGSNEKLFF	TGCGCCAGCAGCTCCCGTTGGGGGTCTAATGAAAAACTGTTTTTT
TRBV12-3/TRBV12-4	TRBJ2-1	once	-	CASKKTGFPSYNEQFF	TGTGCCAGCAAAAAAACGGGGTTCCCCTCCTACAATGAGCAGTTCTTC
TRBV9	TRBJ2-7	-	TRBD2	CASSDSGRPYEQYF	TGTGCCAGCAGCGACAGCGGGAGGCCCTACGAGCAGTACTTC
TRBV19	TRBJ2-1	-	TRBD2	CASSIESGMGNNEQFF	TGTGCCAGTAGTATAGAGAGCGGGATGGGGAACAATGAGCAGTTCTTC
TRBV5-1	TRBJ2-2	-	TRBD2	CASSLAGGRYTGELFF	TGCGCCAGCAGCTTGGCCGGCGGGAGATACACCGGGGAGCTGTTTTTT
TRBV11-3	TRBJ2-5	-	-	CASSLGRAPRTQYF	TGTGCCAGCAGCTTGGGCAGGGCCCCTAGGACCCAGTACTTC
TRBV20-1	TRBJ2-2	-	-	CSASPLFPNTGELFF	TGCAGTGCTAGTCCCCTATTTCCTAACACCGGGGAGCTGTTTTTT
TRBV5-6	TRBJ2-3	-	-	CASSLVPGRRTDTQYF	TGTGCCAGCAGCTTGGTCCCTGGCAGACGCACAGATACGCAGTATTTT